This T cell receptor (beta chain) was sequenced for a study of early T cells in non-severe SARS-CoV-2 infection (dated by TCRdb to the early 2020s). About the full investigation: Bulk RNA from unsorted whole blood was used for TCR sequencing, so alpha and beta chains could not be paired.

In its sample, this clonotype was seen many times. Its antigen remains undetermined. One base away there is no much larger clone; base qualities are not given. Set within a cohort of healthcare workers in London, UK, this nested case-control study involved weekly PCR testing of nasopharyngeal swabs along with blood sampling. Healthcare workers were enrolled in the week of the UK lockdown, from 23 to 31 March 2020, and were followed every week for up to about 16 weeks. Inclusive of the bounding cysteine and phenylalanine, the CDR3 is 16 residues long. The CDR3 DNA has 48 bases and is translated from base 1. Taken from the germline V gene (reference sequence), the CDR1 and CDR2 loops are LNHDA and SQIVND. V ends up 4 bases short and J 5 bases short, with an unmatched junction base count of 10. Study-wide findings and limitations: Matching against VDJdb was skewed toward anti-spike CD8 responses, likely underestimated virus-specific expansions, and missed private and CD4 specificities.

Libraries were prepared through 5' RACE. The data were produced on a NextSeq 500. In the TCR library protocol, unique molecular identifiers were attached to individual cDNA molecules to correct for PCR bias and sequencing error. Sequencing covered both TCR alpha and beta chains, and within each sample the abundances of alpha and beta sequences were tightly co-correlated. The published analysis was carried out like this. Decombinator V4 was used to perform V gene, J gene and CDR3 annotation of TCR sequences. Expanded TCRs were defined as changing significantly between any two time points under a Poisson model with p below 0.0001. TCR abundances were normalised to the total number of TCRs sequenced per sample and were expressed as counts per million. MAIT TCRs were defined by TRAV1-2 paired with TRAJ12, TRAJ20 or TRAJ33, and iNKT TCRs by TRAV10 paired with TRAJ18. VDJdb, accessed 1 November 2021, was searched for CMV, EBV and SARS-CoV-2 annotated TCRs, excluding TCRs annotated for multiple antigens. TCRdb reworked the public reads: Q25 trimming with fastp, MiXCR clone assembly, productive beta chains retained. One record per CDR3 amino acid sequence lists the most common genes and DNA. What appears here as the V and J calls and clone size reflects TCRdb's work, not the paper's. For this sample there are around 70,000 distinct CDR3 sequences; 8% to 9.5% appear just once. Clones ranked in the top ten supply approximately 3% of the sample.

This TCR was recovered from an adult who was a healthcare worker with PCR-confirmed SARS-CoV-2 infection or an uninfected control (not recorded which). Sequenced: whole blood. The V gene is TRBV19 and the J gene is TRBJ2-1; 8 central bases correspond to TRBD2. The CDR3: CASSRLAGSMNNEQFF. The DNA is TGTGCCAGTAGTAGATTAGCGGGATCCATGAACAATGAGCAGTTCTTC.